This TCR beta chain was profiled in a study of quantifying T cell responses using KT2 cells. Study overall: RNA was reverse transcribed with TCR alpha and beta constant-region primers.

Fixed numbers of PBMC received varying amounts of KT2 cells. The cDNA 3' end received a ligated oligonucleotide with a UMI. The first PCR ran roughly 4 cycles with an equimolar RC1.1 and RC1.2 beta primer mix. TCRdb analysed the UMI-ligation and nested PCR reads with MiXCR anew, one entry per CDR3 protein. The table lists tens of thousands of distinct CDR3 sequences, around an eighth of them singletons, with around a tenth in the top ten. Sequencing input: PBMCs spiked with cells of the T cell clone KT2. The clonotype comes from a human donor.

This CDR3 reads CATSRDHLAGERETQYF. CDR3 DNA: TGTGCCACCAGCAGAGATCATCTAGCGGGAGAGAGGGAGACCCAGTACTTC. This sequence joins TRBV15 and TRBJ2-5; 10 bases fit TRBD2. V lost 0 bases, J lost 5 bases, and 9 bases stayed unmatched. Germline CDR1 LNHNV, CDR2 YYDKDF (reference sequence). The CDR3 has 17 residues. Full variable domain (remainder filled in from reference TRBV15 and TRBJ2-5): DAMVIQNPRYQVTQFGKPVTLSCSQTLNHNVMYWYQQKSSQAPKLLFHYYDKDFNNEADTPDNFQSRRPNTSFCFLDIRSPGLGDTAMYLCATSRDHLAGERETQYFGPGTRLLVL.